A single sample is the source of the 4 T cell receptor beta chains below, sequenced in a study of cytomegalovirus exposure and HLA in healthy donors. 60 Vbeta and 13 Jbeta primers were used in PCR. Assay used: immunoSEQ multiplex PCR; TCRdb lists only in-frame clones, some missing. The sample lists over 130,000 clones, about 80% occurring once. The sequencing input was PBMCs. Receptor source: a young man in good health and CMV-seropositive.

In DNA form, the CDR3 reads TGTGCCAGCAGGGAGCGGGTTGGGAATGAGCAGTTCTTC. This sequence encodes CASRERVGNEQFF. This sequence joins TRBV11-3 and TRBJ2-1; D perhaps matches TRBD2 (6 bases). V shed 6 bases and J shed 7 bases, with 13 bases lying between them. Germline V gene lookup returns CDR1 SGHNT and CDR2 YENEEA. The CDR3 runs 13 residues.

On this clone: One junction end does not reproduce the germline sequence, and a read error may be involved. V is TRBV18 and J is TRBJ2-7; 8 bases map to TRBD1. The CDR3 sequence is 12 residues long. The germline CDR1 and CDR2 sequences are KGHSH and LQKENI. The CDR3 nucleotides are TGTGCCAGCTCACCCGAGGACAGGGCCGCCGTCTTC. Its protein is CASSPEDRAAVF.

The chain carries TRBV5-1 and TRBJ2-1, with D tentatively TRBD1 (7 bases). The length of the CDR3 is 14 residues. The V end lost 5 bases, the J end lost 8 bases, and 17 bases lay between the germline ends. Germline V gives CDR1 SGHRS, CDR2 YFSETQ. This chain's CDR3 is CASSFSGGPDEQFF. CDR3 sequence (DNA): TGCGCCAGCAGTTTTTCAGGGGGGCCCGATGAGCAGTTCTTC.

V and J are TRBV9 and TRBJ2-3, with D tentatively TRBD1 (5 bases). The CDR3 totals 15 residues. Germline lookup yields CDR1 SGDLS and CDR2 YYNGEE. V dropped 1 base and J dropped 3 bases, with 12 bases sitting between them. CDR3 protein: CASSVQGSATDTQYF. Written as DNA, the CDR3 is TGTGCCAGCAGCGTACAGGGCTCTGCGACAGATACGCAGTATTTT.